A single sample is the source of the 12 T cell receptor beta chains below, sequenced in a study of T cell repertoires in ileal Crohn's disease. Data came from immunoSEQ multiplex PCR; TCRdb stores just in-frame clones and leaves some out. Of around 17,000 clones listed, 85% to 90% are singletons. Sequencing was done on a sample of ileal tissue. The receptors were sampled from an adult with Crohn's disease.

The genes are TRBV7-9 and TRBJ2-1, with TRBD2 matching over 11 bases. The CDR3 spans 15 residues. V lost 5 bases and J lost 6; bases outside the gene matches: 6. The germline gives CDR1 SEHNR, CDR2 FQNEAQ (reference sequence). CDR3 in amino acids: CASSPSGRLPNEQFF. CDR3 DNA sequence: TGTGCCAGCAGCCCTAGCGGGAGGCTCCCCAATGAGCAGTTCTTC.

The chain carries TRBV5-4 and TRBJ1-1; tentatively, D is TRBD1 (6 bases). The germline V gene encodes CDR1 SGHNT and CDR2 YYREEE (reference sequence). This CDR3 is built from 15 residues. Trimming removed 2 bases from V and 6 bases from J, with 17 bases in between. CDR3 nucleotides: TGTGCCAGCAGCTTAGAACCGATAGGGGGGGCTGAAGCTTTCTTT. Amino acids: CASSLEPIGGAEAFF.

The chain couples TRBV15 to TRBJ1-4, with 7 nucleotides matching TRBD1. Germline V gene data show CDR1 as LNHNV and CDR2 as YYDKDF (reference sequence). V dropped 8 bases and J dropped 1; count of bases not matched to a gene: 7. The CDR3 has 15 amino acids. CDR3 amino acids: CATQGGAVTNEKLFF. The CDR3 nucleotides are TGTGCCACCCAGGGGGGCGCGGTAACTAATGAAAAACTGTTTTTT.

The CDR3 loop is CASSLRLAGTYNEQFF. The CDR3 DNA reads as TGTGCCAGCAGCCTCCGACTAGCGGGAACCTACAATGAGCAGTTCTTC. The V gene is TRBV5-4, the J gene TRBJ2-1; 11 bases agree with TRBD2. The length of the CDR3 is 16 residues. Looked up from germline, CDR1 is SGHNT and CDR2 is YYREEE (reference sequence). Trimming removed 4 bases from V and 2 bases from J; junction bases left unmatched: 5.

This chain uses TRBV7-6 with TRBJ2-5, with 10 bases lining up with TRBD2. The V gene's germline CDR1 is SGHVS and CDR2 FNYEAQ. The CDR3 has 16 residues. V was clipped by 0 bases and J by 5 bases; unmatched bases: 6. The DNA for the CDR3 is TGTGCCAGCAGCTTAGCGAGCGGGAGGGCCCGGGAGACCCAGTACTTC. Its translation is CASSLASGRARETQYF.

This sequence joins TRBV6-5 and TRBJ1-2; 7 nucleotides agree with TRBD1. The germline V gene has CDR1 MNHEY and CDR2 SVGAGI. Trimming at V came to 5 bases and at J to 2 bases, leaving 5 bases not matched to a gene. This CDR3 is built from 14 residues. The CDR3 sequence: CASSEGAPNYGYTF. The CDR3, as DNA: TGTGCCAGCAGTGAGGGGGCGCCCAACTATGGCTACACCTTC.

This chain connects TRBV2 to TRBJ1-1, with TRBD1 matching 8 bases. The V and J ends lost 7 bases and 4 bases, in that order; junction bases with no gene match: 11. The CDR3 length is 15 residues. CDR1 is SNHLY, CDR2 FYNNEI, per germline. CDR3 DNA sequence: TGTGCCAGCATCAGAGAGACAGGGGCGGCCACTGAAGCTTTCTTT. It specifies CASIRETGAATEAFF.

This clone showed up just a few times. The chain employs TRBV28 and TRBJ2-1; a weak D match, TRBD2 (7 bases). The CDR3 extends over 15 amino acids. V was cut by 6 bases and J by 7 bases, with 19 bases left in between. Germline V gene sequence: CDR1 MDHEN, CDR2 SYDVKM. The CDR3 sequence: CASRCQGRVGNEQFF. The CDR3 DNA reads as TGTGCCAGCAGGTGCCAGGGGAGGGTGGGTAATGAGCAGTTCTTC.

This chain links TRBV5-1 with TRBJ2-1; 9 bases are a match to TRBD2. The trim removed 2 bases at V and 2 bases at J, leaving 2 bases unmatched. CDR3 size: 15 residues. Germline-derived CDR1 and CDR2 are SGHRS and YFSETQ. The CDR3 region has the DNA TGCGCCAGCAGCTTAGGACTAGCGACCTACAATGAGCAGTTCTTC. It is translated as CASSLGLATYNEQFF.

The gene calls are TRBV6-1 and TRBJ1-6; weak D call: TRBD1 (5 bases). The CDR3 has 14 residues. Trimming left V 3 bases short and J 8 bases short, with 11 bases between. Germline lookup yields CDR1 MNHNS and CDR2 SASEGT. The CDR3 DNA is TGTGCCAGCAGTGAGATCGGAGGGGATTCACCCCTCCACTTT. It is translated as CASSEIGGDSPLHF.

The chain has TRBV5-4 and TRBJ2-7; 11 bases are shared with TRBD2. CDR1 is SGHNT, CDR2 YYREEE, per germline (reference sequence). The CDR3 length is 16 residues. V lost 0 bases, J lost 3 bases, and 5 bases stayed unmatched. The CDR3 DNA reads as TGTGCCAGCAGCTTGGCCGGGACTAGCGGCCTCTACGAGCAGTACTTC. This translates into CASSLAGTSGLYEQYF.

The chain has TRBV18 and TRBJ2-5, with TRBD1 identical over 9 bases. Germline-derived CDR1 and CDR2 are KGHSH and LQKENI. The CDR3 is 14 amino acids. Trimming cost V 3 bases and J 4 bases; bases outside gene matches: 3. This CDR3 is CASSPGQGGETQYF. CDR3 coding DNA: TGTGCCAGCTCACCGGGACAGGGAGGAGAGACCCAGTACTTC.